This note documents a single T cell receptor (beta chain) sequence. The antigen is unknown. Assay: immunoSEQ multiplex PCR; the TCRdb copy retains only in-frame clones and omits some. The data show over 100,000 clones, roughly 90% seen once. The sample belongs to a study of cytomegalovirus exposure and HLA in healthy donors. Findings of the study overall: The tendency of first-cohort TCR clusters to co-occur in the roughly 120 validation repertoires was identified by a subsequent analysis. Confirmation was obtained in vitro that a few CMV-associated chains are specific for CMV antigens. The study designated 150 to 200 TCR beta chains cytomegalovirus-associated.

The donors formed part of the roughly 120-subject validation cohort, distinct from the 666-subject first cohort. Germline V gene data show CDR1 as MDHEN and CDR2 as SYDVKM. The CDR3 length is 16 residues. V was trimmed by 7 bases and J by 7 bases, leaving 23 bases between them. The receptor's source is a woman aged 18-30 years in good health and CMV-seropositive. V usage is TRBV28 and J usage is TRBJ1-3, with D maybe TRBD1 (6 bases). The sample taken for sequencing was PBMCs. Here the CDR3 DNA reads TGTGCCAGCAAGCCCCAGGGGACGGGAAGCTTCAACACCATATATTTT. It translates to CASKPQGTGSFNTIYF.